This TCR beta chain emerged from a study of blood T cell repertoires in COVID-19 (TCRdb year 2020). As for the study more broadly: Samples from collaborators originated in the United States, Italy and Spain and spanned both the acute and convalescent phases of COVID-19. The prospective study material was composed of cDNA or gDNA derived from T cells, B-cell-depleted T cells, or PBMCs. Subjects who had been exposed to COVID-19, were actively infected with it, or had recovered from it provided the deeply sampled blood TCRbeta repertoires that made up the dataset. The repertoires were made available in a free public database intended to serve as a resource for research on the immune response to SARS-CoV-2. The samples were drawn from two sources: the first 160 participants of the ongoing ImmuneRACE study, and over 950 subjects contributed by 6 global collaborators. Sample metadata almost always included a de-identified subject ID, COVID-19 status, age in years and sex. Where available, HLA class I and class II types were taken from metadata supplied by the sample provider and were not determined by assay-based typing.

TCRbeta CDR3 regions were amplified from genomic DNA using the immunoSEQ Assay, a bias-controlled multiplex PCR. The published analysis was carried out like this. The number of nucleated cells in each sample was estimated from the amplification of reference gene primers within the assay. To quantify the absolute abundance of each unique TCRbeta CDR3 rearrangement, sequence reads were collapsed and filtered. For each sample, productive Simpson clonality was calculated by taking the square root of Simpson's diversity index across productive rearrangements. Imported from immuneACCESS, the table was reduced by TCRdb to in-frame sequences with V and J called. These copies leave out some clones; in studies compared against another copy, an unresolved V gene accounts for under half, and the cause of the remainder is not known. The DNA was the basis for D and trimming; V, J and clone size are from that table. The sample profile shows about 130,000 clones; approximately 80% of them were found once. The top ten hold more than 15% of the sample.

Broad study findings and their caveats: The quantity of clinical and demographic metadata differed by source and by participant and was supplied without curation.

Each collaborating institution followed its own protocols to collect whole blood in K2EDTA tubes. For TCRbeta analysis, collaborator samples were shipped as frozen whole blood, as isolated PBMCs, or as DNA extracted from either sample type. Details on this clone: The antigen this receptor binds is unknown. One base away there is no much larger clone; base qualities are not given.

Via the germline V gene (reference sequence), CDR1 is MNHNY and CDR2 SVGAGI. The CDR3 runs 13 residues from the cysteine to the phenylalanine. CDR3 DNA only is kept here, 39 bases in frame from base 1. The V end gives up 5 bases and the J end 8 bases, leaving 5 bases in the junction not matched to a gene. The chain couples TRBV6-6 to TRBJ2-1; TRBD2 agrees with 8 junctional bases. The specimen sequenced was peripheral blood. The TCR comes from an elderly man with acute or convalescent COVID-19. The CDR3 corresponds to CASSNRGGHEQFF. The DNA reads as follows: TGTGCCAGCAGTAATCGGGGGGGCCATGAGCAGTTCTTC.